The clone carrying this TCR beta chain was seen only a few times. The antigen is unknown. TCRdb itself ran the RT-PCR reads through MiXCR, one entry per CDR3 protein. Counted here are hundreds of thousands of distinct CDR3 sequences, 25% occurring once; the ten biggest clones make up around 1.8%. The record originates from a study of response to subunit inactivated influenza vaccine. General study results and limits: Authors suggested each seasonal influenza vaccination recruits few new T cells.

Germline V CDR1 and CDR2: DFQATT, SNEGSKA (reference sequence). CDR3 length equals 13 residues. V was cut by 6 bases and J by 3 bases, with 14 bases left in between. The clonotype was recovered from a man aged 50 to 59 who received an inactivated influenza vaccine. The rearrangement uses TRBV20-1 and TRBJ1-1, with D maybe TRBD1 (6 bases). Material: CD4+ T cells sorted from PBMCs, obtained around 5 days after vaccination. CDR3 residues: CSASRGGDTEAFF. CDR3 nucleotide sequence: TGCAGTGCCTCCAGAGGGGGGGACACTGAAGCTTTCTTT.